The 27 T cell receptor beta chains reported below all come from one sample, sequenced in a study of cytomegalovirus exposure and HLA in healthy donors. The PCR had 60 Vbeta and 13 Jbeta primers. The assay was immunoSEQ multiplex PCR, and TCRdb's table has in-frame clones only and misses some. The sample holds 99,000 or so clones, 83% seen once. Sequencing used PBMCs. Receptors were obtained from a young man in good health and CMV-seronegative.

This clone was found a few times. The chain is built from TRBV7-9 and TRBJ2-1, with D unresolved. CDR3 length: 15 residues. Germline lookup yields CDR1 SEHNR and CDR2 FQNEAQ (reference sequence). The ends were cut back, 1 base at V and 7 bases at J, with 14 bases in the middle. The CDR3 DNA reads as TGTGCCAGCAGCTTAGTAAGGTCCGACGGGAATGAGCAGTTCTTC. Translation: CASSLVRSDGNEQFF. Full variable domain (rest looked up from reference TRBV7-9 and TRBJ2-1): DTGVSQNPRHKITKRGQNVTFRCDPISEHNRLYWYRQTLGQGPEFLTYFQNEAQLEKSRLLSDRFSAERPKGSFSTLEIQRTEQGDSAMYLCASSLVRSDGNEQFFGPGTRLTVL.

The chain recombines TRBV9 with TRBJ1-2, with 7 bases fitting TRBD1. This CDR3 has 13 residues. CDR1 and CDR2 from the germline V gene are SGDLS and YYNGEE. Trimming took 3 bases from V and 8 from J; bases not matched to a gene: 7. The CDR3 here is CASSAGQAGGYTF. For the CDR3, the DNA is TGTGCCAGCAGCGCCGGACAGGCAGGAGGCTACACCTTC.

The chain has TRBV10-3 and TRBJ2-7; 7 nucleotides match TRBD1. V dropped 0 bases and J dropped 3; count of bases not matched to a gene: 2. Germline CDR1 and CDR2: ENHRY and SYGVKD. CDR3 length: 14 amino acids. As DNA, the CDR3 is TGTGCCATCAGTGAGTCGAACAGGGGCTACGAGCAGTACTTC. Amino acid sequence: CAISESNRGYEQYF.

The CDR3 DNA is TGTGCCAGCAGTTCTACTCCCAACCCGAACACTGAAGCTTTCTTT. Its translation is CASSSTPNPNTEAFF. The chain carries TRBV6-5 and TRBJ1-1, with D hard to call. In germline, CDR1 is MNHEY, CDR2 SVGAGI. The CDR3 length is 15 residues. The V and J ends lost 4 bases and 1 base respectively, with 13 bases between them.

The V call is TRBV6-5, the J call TRBJ2-7, with 7 bases fitting TRBD1. The CDR3 consists of 14 residues. Germline V gene data show CDR1 as MNHEY and CDR2 as SVGAGI. Losses at the gene ends were 6 bases for V and 2 bases for J; bases not matched to a gene: 7. The CDR3 DNA sequence: TGTGCCAGCAGAGCCGAGGGGGCTACCTACGAGCAGTACTTC. Translating gives CASRAEGATYEQYF.

This clone was seen repeatedly, ten times or more. V is TRBV7-3 and J is TRBJ1-1, with D tentatively TRBD1 (5 bases). The CDR3 loop spans 14 amino acids. The germline CDR1 and CDR2 sequences are SGHTA and FQGTGA. Between the trimmed V and J ends, which lost 4 bases and 3 bases, there was a span of 12 bases. The CDR3 bases are TGTGCCAGCAGCTCACGGGCGGGGGACACTGAAGCTTTCTTT. Translated: CASSSRAGDTEAFF. The full variable domain, completed using reference TRBV7-3 and TRBJ1-1, is GAGVSQTPSNKVTEKGKYVELRCDPISGHTALYWYRQSLGQGPEFLIYFQGTGAADDSGLPNDRFFAVRPEGSVSTLKIQRTERGDSAVYLCASSSRAGDTEAFFGQGTRLTVV.

The table lists this clone with a count of one. The rearrangement uses TRBV15 and TRBJ2-7; 8 bases are a match to TRBD1. The CDR3 contains 14 residues. Germline V gene data show CDR1 as LNHNV and CDR2 as YYDKDF (reference sequence). V lost 0 bases, J lost 7 bases, and 5 bases stayed unmatched. CDR3 DNA sequence: TGTGCCACCAGCAGAGATTGGACAGGGCGAGAGCAGTACTTC. It is translated as CATSRDWTGREQYF.

The chain uses TRBV5-1 and TRBJ1-5; the D gene is possibly TRBD1 (5 bases). Germline V gene sequence: CDR1 SGHRS, CDR2 YFSETQ. This CDR3 comprises 14 residues. V shed 6 bases and J shed 2 bases, with 12 bases lying between them. CDR3 sequence: CASKKGTGNQPQHF. CDR3 in DNA: TGCGCCAGCAAGAAGGGGACTGGCAATCAGCCCCAGCATTTT.

The V gene is TRBV5-8, the J gene TRBJ2-2; 13 nucleotides match TRBD2. This CDR3 comprises 19 residues. Germline assignment: CDR1 SGHTS and CDR2 YDEGEE. V lost 4 bases, J lost 1 base, and 10 bases stayed unmatched. The CDR3 DNA sequence: TGTGCCAGCAGCAAAACCGGACTAGCGGGAGTAGTGAACACCGGGGAGCTGTTTTTT. Translated, it gives CASSKTGLAGVVNTGELFF. Using reference TRBV5-8 and TRBJ2-2 for the parts outside the CDR3, the full variable domain is EAGVTQSPTHLIKTRGQQATLRCSPISGHTSVYWYQQALGLGLQFLLWYDEGEERNRGNFPPRFSGRQFPNYSSELNVNALELEDSALYLCASSKTGLAGVVNTGELFFGEGSRLTVL.

This clone occurred a few times. The rearrangement links TRBV9 to TRBJ2-3; 7 bases are shared with TRBD1. Per the germline V gene, CDR1 is SGDLS and CDR2 is YYNGEE. This CDR3 contains 16 residues. V shed 4 bases, J shed 2 bases, and the junction held 10 bases outside the gene matches. For the CDR3, the DNA is TGTGCCAGCAGCCTGCAGACAGGGCGAAACACAGATACGCAGTATTTT. This codes for CASSLQTGRNTDTQYF.

This chain links TRBV6-5 with TRBJ1-1; a possible D gene is TRBD1 (5 bases). The ends were cut back, 5 bases at V and 2 bases at J, with 9 bases in the middle. This CDR3 is built from 13 residues. CDR1 is MNHEY, CDR2 SVGAGI, per germline. Here the CDR3 DNA reads TGTGCCAGCAGTCGGAGGGGAAACACTGAAGCTTTCTTT. Protein: CASSRRGNTEAFF.

The chain carries TRBV19 and TRBJ1-2; D is possibly TRBD1 (6 bases). The CDR3 is 15 residues long. V was shortened by 4 bases and J by 6 bases, with 18 bases between the two germline ends. Germline CDR1 and CDR2: LNHDA and SQIVND (reference sequence). Here the CDR3 DNA reads TGTGCCAGTAGTAACCACCGACGGACAGATAATGGCTACACCTTC. Amino acid sequence: CASSNHRRTDNGYTF.

J is TRBJ2-5 and V is TRBV19, with D perhaps matching TRBD2 (5 bases). The germline V and J ends were trimmed by 8 bases and 5 bases, with 9 bases remaining between them. This CDR3 is built from 11 residues. Germline V lookup: CDR1 LNHDA, CDR2 SQIVND (reference sequence). The CDR3 DNA reads TGTGCCAGTGGACGAGGGGAGACCCAGTACTTC. As protein: CASGRGETQYF.

This clone came up once. The chain couples TRBV5-8 to TRBJ1-5; tentatively, D is TRBD1 (6 bases). Per the germline V gene, CDR1 is SGHTS and CDR2 is YDEGEE. Trimming shortened V by 4 bases and J by 1 base, and 12 bases separated the two germline ends. This CDR3 region has 15 residues. The CDR3 protein is CASSMGTLSNQPQHF. In DNA form, the CDR3 reads TGTGCCAGCAGCATGGGGACACTCAGCAATCAGCCCCAGCATTTT.

This rearrangement joins TRBV5-1 to TRBJ2-7, with 14 nucleotides matching TRBD2. CDR1 is SGHRS, CDR2 YFSETQ, per germline. V shed 7 bases and J 3 bases; nucleotides not matched to a gene: 12. The CDR3 is 17 residues long. The CDR3 DNA sequence: TGCGCCAGCGCTTCCGGGACTAGCGGGAGTTTAGTCTACGAGCAGTACTTC. Its protein product is CASASGTSGSLVYEQYF.

This chain links TRBV27 with TRBJ1-1, with D possibly matching TRBD1 (5 bases). V lost 10 bases and J lost 4, with 16 bases in between. Germline V gene lookup returns CDR1 MNHEY and CDR2 SMNVEV (reference sequence). The CDR3 runs 13 residues. CDR3 region: CATSRQPRTEAFF. CDR3 sequence (DNA): TGTGCCACCTCCCGACAGCCTCGCACTGAAGCTTTCTTT.

The rearrangement joins TRBV5-1 to TRBJ2-5, with D possibly TRBD1 on 5 matching bases. The CDR3 runs to 14 residues. Germline V lookup: CDR1 SGHRS, CDR2 YFSETQ. V lost 4 bases and J 4 bases, leaving 14 bases between the germline ends. CDR3 nucleotides: TGCGCCAGCAGCAGAATAGACAGTTTAGAGACCCAGTACTTC. Amino acids: CASSRIDSLETQYF.

This chain uses TRBV10-3 with TRBJ1-2; no reliable D call. The V gene's germline CDR1 is ENHRY and CDR2 SYGVKD. V lost 7 bases to trimming and J lost 5 bases, with 20 bases between them. The CDR3 runs 15 residues. DNA for the CDR3: TGTGCCATCAATCCCTTGGGAGGAGAACAATATGGCTACACCTTC. Translating it yields CAINPLGGEQYGYTF.

The DNA of the CDR3 is TGCGCCAGCAGCCAAGTAGGGAGGGGCTCCTACAATGAGCAGTTCTTC. Its protein product is CASSQVGRGSYNEQFF. The chain joins TRBV4-1 to TRBJ2-1, with 7 nucleotides matching TRBD2. CDR3 size: 16 residues. The V gene's germline CDR1 is MGHRA and CDR2 YSYEKL. The V gene end was trimmed by 1 base and the J gene end by 0 bases; junction bases not matched to a gene: 3.

The chain links TRBV30 to TRBJ1-2; 7 bases line up with TRBD1. Trimming at V came to 7 bases and at J to 2 bases, leaving 7 bases not matched to a gene. Germline CDR1 and CDR2: GTSNPN and SVGIG (reference sequence). The length of the CDR3 is 13 residues. The CDR3 protein is CALKTGKNYGYTF. The CDR3 DNA reads TGTGCCTTAAAGACAGGGAAAAACTATGGCTACACCTTC.

The table lists this clone with a few counts. The V and J genes are TRBV2 and TRBJ2-7; the D gene is possibly TRBD1 (5 bases). Deletions cut 4 bases from V and 0 bases from J, with 16 bases between. Germline CDR1 reads SNHLY; CDR2 reads FYNNEI. The CDR3 has 16 amino acids. CDR3 DNA sequence: TGTGCCAGCAGTGTCGACCCGACAGCGAGCTCCTACGAGCAGTACTTC. It encodes CASSVDPTASSYEQYF.

The chain is built from TRBV2 and TRBJ2-1, with TRBD1 as a possible D gene (8 bases). The CDR3 has 13 amino acids. CDR1 and CDR2 from the germline V gene are SNHLY and FYNNEI. Trimming cost V 11 bases and J 12 bases, with 23 bases left between them. This chain's CDR3 is CAGGDAGGAGQFF. The DNA for the CDR3 is TGTGCCGGGGGGGATGCAGGGGGCGCTGGGCAGTTCTTC.

Written as DNA, the CDR3 is TGTGCCAGCAGCTCCCTTCCGGGACTGAACACCGGGGAGCTGTTTTTT. This translates into CASSSLPGLNTGELFF. The chain uses TRBV7-3 and TRBJ2-2; D perhaps matches TRBD2 (6 bases). The CDR3 contains 16 residues. The V end lost 4 bases, the J end lost 1 base, and 13 bases lay between the germline ends. Germline CDR1 reads SGHTA; CDR2 reads FQGTGA. The whole variable domain, remainder taken from reference TRBV7-3 and TRBJ2-2, is GAGVSQTPSNKVTEKGKYVELRCDPISGHTALYWYRQSLGQGPEFLIYFQGTGAADDSGLPNDRFFAVRPEGSVSTLKIQRTERGDSAVYLCASSSLPGLNTGELFFGEGSRLTVL.

The V and J genes are TRBV6-5 and TRBJ1-2; D is undetermined. Germline V gives CDR1 MNHEY, CDR2 SVGAGI. The CDR3 runs to 13 residues. The V gene lost 5 bases and the J gene lost 4 bases, with 11 bases spanning the gap. CDR3 nucleotides: TGTGCCAGCAGTCTTGCTAACTTCTATGGCTACACCTTC. It codes for CASSLANFYGYTF.

V gene TRBV18 combines with J gene TRBJ1-2; 9 nucleotides line up with TRBD1. The CDR3 runs to 14 residues. The V and J ends lost 4 bases and 8 bases, in that order; junction bases with no gene match: 8. Germline CDR1 is KGHSH and CDR2 is LQKENI. The CDR3 sequence: CASSREGQGGGYTF. CDR3 DNA sequence: TGTGCCAGCTCACGGGAGGGACAGGGAGGCGGCTACACCTTC. The full variable domain, completed using reference TRBV18 and TRBJ1-2, is NAGVMQNPRHLVRRRGQEARLRCSPMKGHSHVYWYRQLPEEGLKFMVYLQKENIIDESGMPKERFSAEFPKEGPSILRIQQVVRGDSAAYFCASSREGQGGGYTFGSGTRLTVV.

In regard to this clone: A read error may account for a junction end that differs from germline. The chain carries TRBV7-7 and TRBJ2-5; 11 nucleotides match TRBD2. The germline V gene encodes CDR1 SSHAT and CDR2 FNYEAQ (reference sequence). The CDR3 contains 16 residues. The CDR3 spells CASTLGLAGFGETQYF. For the CDR3, the DNA is TGTGCTAGCACCCTAGGACTAGCGGGTTTTGGGGAGACCCAGTACTTC.

The chain uses TRBV10-1 and TRBJ1-4, with unresolved D. Germline V CDR1 and CDR2: WNHNN, SYGVQD (reference sequence). The germline V and J ends were trimmed by 0 bases and 8 bases, with 13 bases remaining between them. The CDR3 covers 15 residues. Written as DNA, the CDR3 is TGCGCCAGCAGTGAGTCGTCGGGAAATCTCGAAAAACTGTTTTTT. Translation gives CASSESSGNLEKLFF.